This TCR beta chain was captured in a study of T cell clonotyping in hematopoietic cell transplantation. Study-wide points: Graft donor and pretransplant recipient Inverse Simpson Index values predicted broader posttransplant TCR diversity. Pathologically expanded recipient clonotypes increased progressively from day 30 to day 180 as diversity fell. At the given depth, recipient repertoires were over 97% de novo clonotypes.

Samples: about 28 days before transplant, then days 30, 100 and 180 after. Germline V gene data show CDR1 as GTSNPN and CDR2 as SVGIG (reference sequence). This CDR3 has 14 amino acids. V was clipped by 1 base and J by 7 bases, with 14 bases between them. A remark on this clone: No antigen is known for it.

Assay: immunoSEQ multiplex PCR; the TCRdb copy retains only in-frame clones and omits some. The sample lists fewer than 6,000 clones, around 27% occurring once. The clonotype comes from a male patient aged 35-50 years who had an allogeneic stem cell transplant from an unrelated donor, so the T cells may come from the graft donor. Some clones in this sample may be carry-over from other donors' samples. The source was peripheral blood mononuclear cells, collected 180 days after allogeneic stem cell transplant. The J gene is TRBJ1-5, the V gene TRBV30; D is unclear. CDR3 loop: CAWSDTPGGQPQHF. CDR3 nucleotides: TGTGCCTGGAGTGATACCCCGGGTGGACAGCCCCAGCATTTT.